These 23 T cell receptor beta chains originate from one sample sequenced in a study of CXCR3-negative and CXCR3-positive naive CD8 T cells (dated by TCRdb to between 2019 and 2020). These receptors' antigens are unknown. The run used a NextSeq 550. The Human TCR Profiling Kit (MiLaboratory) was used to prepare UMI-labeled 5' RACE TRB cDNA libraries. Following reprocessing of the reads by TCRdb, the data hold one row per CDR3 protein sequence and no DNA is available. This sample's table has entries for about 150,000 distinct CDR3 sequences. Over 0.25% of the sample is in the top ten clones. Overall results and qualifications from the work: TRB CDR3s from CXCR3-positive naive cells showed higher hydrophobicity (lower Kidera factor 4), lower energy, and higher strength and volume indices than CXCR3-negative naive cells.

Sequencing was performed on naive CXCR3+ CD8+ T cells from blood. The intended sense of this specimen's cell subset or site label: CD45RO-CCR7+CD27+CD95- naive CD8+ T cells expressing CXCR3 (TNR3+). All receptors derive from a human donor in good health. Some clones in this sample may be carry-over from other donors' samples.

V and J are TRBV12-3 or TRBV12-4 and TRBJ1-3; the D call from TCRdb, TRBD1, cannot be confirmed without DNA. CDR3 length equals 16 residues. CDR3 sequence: CASSEMTGTAGNTIYF.

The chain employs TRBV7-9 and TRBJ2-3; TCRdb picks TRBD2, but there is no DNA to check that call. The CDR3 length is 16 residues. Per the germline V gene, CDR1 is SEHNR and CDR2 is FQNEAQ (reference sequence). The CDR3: CASSLVLASFPDTQYF.

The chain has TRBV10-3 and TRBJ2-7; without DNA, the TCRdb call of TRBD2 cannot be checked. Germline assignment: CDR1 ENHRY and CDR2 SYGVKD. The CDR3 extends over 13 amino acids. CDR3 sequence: CAISESGGYEQYF.

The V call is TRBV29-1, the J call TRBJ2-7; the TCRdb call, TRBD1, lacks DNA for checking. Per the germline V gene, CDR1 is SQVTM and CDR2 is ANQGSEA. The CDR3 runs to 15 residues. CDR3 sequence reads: CSVEGEDRGTYEQYF.

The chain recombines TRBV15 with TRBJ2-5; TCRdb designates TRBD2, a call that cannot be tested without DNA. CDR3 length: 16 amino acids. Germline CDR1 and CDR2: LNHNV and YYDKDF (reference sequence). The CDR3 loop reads CATSSSDAGMKETQYF.

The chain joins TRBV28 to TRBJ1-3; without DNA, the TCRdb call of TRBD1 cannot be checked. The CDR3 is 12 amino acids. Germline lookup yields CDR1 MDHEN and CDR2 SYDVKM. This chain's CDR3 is CASGADGNTIYF.

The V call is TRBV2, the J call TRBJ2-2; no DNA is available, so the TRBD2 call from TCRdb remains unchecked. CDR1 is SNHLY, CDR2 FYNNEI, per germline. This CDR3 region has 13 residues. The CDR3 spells CASSETGGLELFF. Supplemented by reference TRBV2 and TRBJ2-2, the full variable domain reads EPEVTQTPSHQVTQMGQEVILRCVPISNHLYFYWYRQILGQKVEFLVSFYNNEISEKSEIFDDQFSVERPDGSNFTLKIRSTKLEDSAMYFCASSETGGLELFFGEGSRLTVL.

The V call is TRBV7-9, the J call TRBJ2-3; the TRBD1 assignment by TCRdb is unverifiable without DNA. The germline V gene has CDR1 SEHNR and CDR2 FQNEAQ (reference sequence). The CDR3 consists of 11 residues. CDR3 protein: CASTPGDTQYF.

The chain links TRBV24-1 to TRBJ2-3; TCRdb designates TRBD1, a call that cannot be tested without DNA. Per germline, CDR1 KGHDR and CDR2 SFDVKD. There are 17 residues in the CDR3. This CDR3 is CAIATPDRAYSTDTQYF.

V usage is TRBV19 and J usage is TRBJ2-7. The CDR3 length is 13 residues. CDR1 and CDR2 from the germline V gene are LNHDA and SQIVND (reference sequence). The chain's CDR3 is CASSIGLTYEQYF.

CDR3 sequence: CSARELGVGVYNEQFF. The chain has TRBV20-1 and TRBJ2-1; TCRdb's D call, TRBD2, is unchecked because there is no DNA. Germline V gene lookup returns CDR1 DFQATT and CDR2 SNEGSKA (reference sequence). The CDR3 length is 16 residues.

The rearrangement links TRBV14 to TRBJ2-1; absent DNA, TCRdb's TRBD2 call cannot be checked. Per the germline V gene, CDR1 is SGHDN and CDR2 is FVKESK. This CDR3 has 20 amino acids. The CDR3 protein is CASSRRWTSGGADSYNEQFF.

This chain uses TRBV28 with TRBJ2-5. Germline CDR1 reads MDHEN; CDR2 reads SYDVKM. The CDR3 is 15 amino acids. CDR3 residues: CASSLPSGVQETQYF.

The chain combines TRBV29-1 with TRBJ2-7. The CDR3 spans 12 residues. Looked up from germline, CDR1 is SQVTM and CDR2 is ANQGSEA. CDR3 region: CSVASSSYEQYF.

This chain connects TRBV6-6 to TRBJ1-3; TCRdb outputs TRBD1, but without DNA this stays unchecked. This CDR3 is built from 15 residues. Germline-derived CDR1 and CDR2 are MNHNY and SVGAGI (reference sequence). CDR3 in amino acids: CASSPGGIAGNTIYF.

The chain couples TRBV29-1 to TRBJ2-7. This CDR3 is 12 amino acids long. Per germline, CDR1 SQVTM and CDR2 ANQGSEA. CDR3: CSVEVSPYEQYF.

This chain's CDR3 is CASSLEVPTKNTGELFF. This sequence joins TRBV11-2 and TRBJ2-2. Germline loops: CDR1 SGHAT, CDR2 FQNNGV. The CDR3 runs 17 residues.

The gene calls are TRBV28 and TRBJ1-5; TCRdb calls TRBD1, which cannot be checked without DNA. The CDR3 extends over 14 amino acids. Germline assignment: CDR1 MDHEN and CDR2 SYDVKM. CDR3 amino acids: CASSHGQGDQPQHF.

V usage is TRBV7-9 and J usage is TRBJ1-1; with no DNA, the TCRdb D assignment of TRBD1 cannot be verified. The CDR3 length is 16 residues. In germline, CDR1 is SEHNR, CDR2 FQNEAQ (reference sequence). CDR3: CASSLLAGGSNTEAFF.

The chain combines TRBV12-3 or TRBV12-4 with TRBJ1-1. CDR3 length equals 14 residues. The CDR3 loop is CASSFEIVNTEAFF.

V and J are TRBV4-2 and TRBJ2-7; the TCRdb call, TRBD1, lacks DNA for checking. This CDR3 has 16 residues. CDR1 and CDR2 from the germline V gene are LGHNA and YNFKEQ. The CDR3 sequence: CASSQDWPGYSYEQYF.

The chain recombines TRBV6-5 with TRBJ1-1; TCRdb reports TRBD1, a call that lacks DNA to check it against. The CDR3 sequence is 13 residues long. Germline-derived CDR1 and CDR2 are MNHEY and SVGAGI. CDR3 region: CASSAGAHTEAFF.

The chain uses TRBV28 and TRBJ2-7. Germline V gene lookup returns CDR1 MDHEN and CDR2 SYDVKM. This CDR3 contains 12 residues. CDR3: CASSFKPHEQYF.